The 3 T cell receptor beta chains below were found in one sample sequenced in a study of regulatory T cells in long-lasting Graves disease. As to time point: newly diagnosed GD, antithyroid drugs for less than 3 months. The TCR library was made from RNA extracted from PBMCs. Arm-PCR of CDR3 regions with iRepertoire HTBI primers generated TCR beta libraries. A single record per CDR3 protein comes from TCRdb applying MiXCR to the multiplex PCR reads. The table includes hundreds of thousands of distinct CDR3 sequences, around 16% detected once. This same sample was also part of a study on T cells in Graves' hyperthyroidism and ophthalmopathy.

The sequenced sample was peripheral blood mononuclear cells (PBMCs), obtained at new diagnosis, from a patient treated with antithyroid drugs. The receptors stem from a middle-aged woman with Graves disease.

This chain connects TRBV19 to TRBJ2-7, with TRBD1 as a possible D gene (6 bases). CDR3 length equals 14 residues. Trimming left V 2 bases short and J 0 bases short, with 8 bases between. Per the germline V gene, CDR1 is LNHDA and CDR2 is SQIVND (reference sequence). The CDR3 nucleotides read TGTGCCAGTAGTATAAAGACAGGCTCCTACGAGCAGTACTTC. Protein product: CASSIKTGSYEQYF.

The chain uses TRBV19 and TRBJ1-1; no definite D call. CDR1 and CDR2 (germline): LNHDA, SQIVND (reference sequence). There are 13 residues in the CDR3. V was shortened by 3 bases and J by 7 bases, with 12 bases between the two germline ends. The CDR3 DNA sequence: TGTGCCAGTAGTATTTCCAGGAGTTATGAAGCTTTCTTT. Protein sequence: CASSISRSYEAFF.

The chain employs TRBV12-3 or TRBV12-4 and TRBJ2-2; TRBD1 agrees at 7 bases. The length of the CDR3 is 17 residues. With 5 bases clipped from V and 1 base from J, the junction kept 10 bases outside the gene matches. This chain's CDR3 is CASSRGTDTVNTGELFF. CDR3 nucleotides: TGTGCCAGCAGTCGAGGGACAGATACCGTGAACACCGGGGAGCTGTTTTTT.